The 2 T cell receptor beta chains below come from one sample, sequenced in a study of T cells in Graves' hyperthyroidism and ophthalmopathy. The source material, RNA transcripts, was used to amplify TCR beta CDR3 regions. HTBI primers drove first-round RT-PCR of the TCR CDR3. MiXCR, applied by TCRdb to the multiplex PCR reads, yields one record per CDR3 protein. The sample yields 700,000 or so distinct CDR3 sequences, roughly 15% seen once. Sequenced sample: blood. These receptors all come from a man aged 18-30 years with Graves' hyperthyroidism.

This clonotype was counted at least ten times. The chain couples TRBV28 to TRBJ2-7; tentatively, D is TRBD2 (6 bases). Trimming shortened V by 5 bases and J by 4 bases, and 12 bases separated the two germline ends. CDR1 and CDR2 (germline): MDHEN, SYDVKM. The CDR3 sequence is 13 residues long. Here the CDR3 DNA reads TGTGCCAGCAGTCCAAGCGGGCTTTACGAGCAGTACTTC. It specifies CASSPSGLYEQYF.

A few counts support this clonotype. The chain carries TRBV30 and TRBJ2-2; D might be TRBD1 (5 bases). Trimming shortened V by 2 bases and J by 6 bases, and 10 bases separated the two germline ends. Germline CDR1 reads GTSNPN; CDR2 reads SVGIG (reference sequence). This CDR3 comprises 13 residues. The DNA of the CDR3 is TGTGCCTGGAGTAAAAGGGGCCCCGGGGAGCTGTTTTTT. It yields the protein CAWSKRGPGELFF.